This TCR beta chain was sequenced in a study of blood T cell repertoires in COVID-19. At the level of the study: Some COVID-19 samples were acute and others convalescent; all came from the United States, Italy and Spain. From T cells, B-cell-depleted T cells, or PBMCs came the material, which was cDNA or gDNA.

This CDR3 has 16 amino acids. CDR1 is MNHEY, CDR2 SVGAGI, per germline. V lost 2 bases, J lost 3 bases, and 7 bases stayed unmatched. In the original analysis: Reference gene primer amplification yielded estimated nucleated cell counts. TCRdb keeps only in-frame clones here, not all; method: immunoSEQ multiplex PCR. That table gives V, J and clone size, and the DNA gave D and trimming. The sample holds roughly 55,000 clones; roughly four fifths are singletons and the top ten take roughly 2%. This sequence joins TRBV6-5 and TRBJ1-3; TRBD1 agrees at 7 bases. Sequenced: peripheral blood. This sequence originates from a woman aged 55-69 years with acute or convalescent COVID-19. This CDR3 reads CASSYLYRGNGNTIYF. Here the CDR3 DNA reads TGTGCCAGCAGTTACCTGTACAGGGGAAATGGAAACACCATATATTTT.